This T cell receptor beta chain was documented in a study of long-term antiretroviral therapy in people with HIV. Overall study results and limits: Dominance of pre-ART expanded clones persisted, fluctuating and often declining after ART.

Survey-level resolution applied to immunoSEQ assay v3.0. Each sample aimed for about 35,000-50,000 sequenced T-cell genomes. Data came from immunoSEQ multiplex PCR; TCRdb stores just in-frame clones and leaves some out. The sample lists around 15,000 clones; around 90% were seen once. This clone has just a few counts. What it binds is unknown. The CDR3 length is 16 residues. Trimming shortened V by 1 base and J by 12 bases, and 24 bases separated the two germline ends. Germline assignment: CDR1 SGHAT and CDR2 FQNNGV. V and J are TRBV11-2 and TRBJ1-1, with unresolved D. The source of this sequence is a man over 45 with HIV. Here the sequenced sample was unsorted PBMCs, taken 6.9 years after starting antiretroviral therapy. This CDR3 reads CASSLGQTADARLTFF. The CDR3 DNA reads TGTGCCAGCAGCTTAGGACAAACAGCCGACGCCCGTTTAACTTTCTTT.